The 26 T cell receptor beta chains below come from one sample, sequenced in a study of shared clonotypes between healthy human individuals. The data were produced by immunoSEQ multiplex PCR, yet TCRdb's version contains in-frame clones alone and is incomplete. The sample has nearly 1 million clones, around 80% seen once; the top ten hold about 1.5%. Sequencing was done on a sample of memory CD4+ T cells sorted from blood. The subset: CD45RA-negative fraction. The receptors stem from a man between 18 and 35 years old in good health.

J is TRBJ2-7 and V is TRBV19; TRBD2 is a possible D gene (5 bases). The ends were cut back, 4 bases at V and 2 bases at J, with 15 bases in the middle. The CDR3 spans 15 residues. Per germline, CDR1 LNHDA and CDR2 SQIVND (reference sequence). The CDR3, as DNA: TGTGCCAGTAGTACCGGACTGGAACGCACCTACGAGCAGTACTTC. It is translated as CASSTGLERTYEQYF. The full variable domain, completed using reference TRBV19 and TRBJ2-7, is DGGITQSPKYLFRKEGQNVTLSCEQNLNHDAMYWYRQDPGQGLRLIYYSQIVNDFQKGDIAEGYSVSREKKESFPLTVTSAQKNPTAFYLCASSTGLERTYEQYFGPGTRLTVT.

Comment on this clone: The junction and the germline gene differ at one end; a read error may be behind it. This chain links TRBV7-7 with TRBJ2-3; D uncertain. The CDR3 is 14 residues long. CDR1 and CDR2 (germline): SSHAT, FNYEAQ (reference sequence). CDR3 DNA sequence: TGTGCTAGCAGCTTAGGATCGTTCACAGATACGCAGTATTTT. Translation gives CASSLGSFTDTQYF.

This chain connects TRBV5-8 to TRBJ2-7; 7 nucleotides line up with TRBD1. J gave up 4 bases and V 4 bases, and 8 bases lay outside the gene matches. This CDR3 contains 14 residues. Germline CDR1 reads SGHTS; CDR2 reads YDEGEE. CDR3 sequence reads: CASSPRQGKYEQYF. The CDR3, as DNA: TGTGCCAGCAGCCCACGACAGGGAAAATACGAGCAGTACTTC.

The chain combines TRBV14 with TRBJ2-5; 10 nucleotides agree with TRBD2. V trimming: 1 base; J trimming: 3 bases; junction bases outside the gene matches: 8. CDR1 SGHDN and CDR2 FVKESK come from the germline V gene. The CDR3 sequence is 17 residues long. The CDR3 here is CASSQVLGSGREETQYF. The CDR3 DNA follows: TGTGCCAGCAGCCAAGTTCTTGGAAGCGGGAGGGAAGAGACCCAGTACTTC.

The sample holds one count of this clone. V and J are TRBV6-6 and TRBJ2-3; a possible D gene is TRBD1 (6 bases). The CDR3 loop spans 15 amino acids. Germline V gene data show CDR1 as MNHNY and CDR2 as SVGAGI (reference sequence). V was trimmed by 7 bases and J by 2 bases, leaving 16 bases between them. In nucleotides, the CDR3 is TGTGCCAGCACTCTGGACAGAGTCGACACAGATACGCAGTATTTT. Translation: CASTLDRVDTDTQYF.

This clone was observed a handful of times. The V and J genes are TRBV7-6 and TRBJ2-5; 7 bases map to TRBD1. The V segment lost 4 bases and the J segment 5 bases; nucleotides outside the gene matches: 7. This CDR3 contains 14 residues. Germline V gene lookup returns CDR1 SGHVS and CDR2 FNYEAQ. Here the CDR3 DNA reads TGTGCCAGCAGCTCAACGAGGGGGCGGGAGACCCAGTACTTC. This sequence encodes CASSSTRGRETQYF.

Regarding this clone: Other DNA sequences in this sample translate to the same CDR3. The chain uses TRBV30 and TRBJ2-7; D is ambiguous. In germline, CDR1 is GTSNPN, CDR2 SVGIG (reference sequence). This CDR3 spans 11 amino acids. V dropped 1 base and J dropped 0 bases, with 1 base sitting between them. For the CDR3, the DNA is TGTGCCTGGAGTGGCTCCTACGAGCAGTACTTC. Residues: CAWSGSYEQYF.

The V gene is TRBV19, the J gene TRBJ2-7, with TRBD2 identical over 14 bases. The length of the CDR3 is 14 residues. V lost 5 bases and J lost 6; bases outside the gene matches: 3. Germline-derived CDR1 and CDR2 are LNHDA and SQIVND (reference sequence). The CDR3 loop reads CASSPGLAGGEQYF. CDR3 nucleotide sequence: TGTGCCAGTAGTCCCGGACTAGCGGGAGGCGAGCAGTACTTC.

Comment on this clone: Additional DNA sequences in this sample encode the identical CDR3. The V call is TRBV9, the J call TRBJ2-7; D unclear. V lost 0 bases, J lost 0 bases, and 7 bases lay in between. CDR3 length: 14 residues. Per germline, CDR1 SGDLS and CDR2 YYNGEE. The CDR3 sequence is CASSVGWSSYEQYF. The CDR3 nucleotides read TGTGCCAGCAGCGTAGGCTGGTCCTCCTACGAGCAGTACTTC.

V is TRBV5-8 and J is TRBJ1-6, with D maybe TRBD1 (6 bases). V lost 2 bases to trimming and J lost 5 bases, with 20 bases between them. Germline V gene data show CDR1 as SGHTS and CDR2 as YDEGEE. There are 18 residues in the CDR3. Here the CDR3 reads CASSFDRPRGAHNSPLHF. Written as DNA, the CDR3 is TGTGCCAGCAGCTTCGACAGGCCACGGGGAGCGCATAATTCACCCCTCCACTTT.

The V and J genes are TRBV7-8 and TRBJ2-5; 15 nucleotides align to TRBD2. Germline CDR1 is SGHVS and CDR2 is FQNEAQ. CDR3 length: 18 residues. The trim removed 7 bases at V and 2 bases at J, leaving 11 bases unmatched. The DNA of the CDR3 is TGTGCCAGCACTTTCCGAGGACTAGCGGGGGGGCGACAAGAGACCCAGTACTTC. It is translated as CASTFRGLAGGRQETQYF.

In this sample, this clone turned up once. The CDR3 coding sequence is TGTGCCAGCAGCCCCCCTCCTTGGACAGGATCCTACGAGCAGTACTTC. Encoded protein: CASSPPPWTGSYEQYF. The genes are TRBV7-6 and TRBJ2-7; 7 positions match TRBD1. Germline CDR1 SGHVS, CDR2 FNYEAQ. This CDR3 contains 16 residues. The junction had 11 bases not matched to a gene; V was cut back by 5 bases and J by 1 base.

With regard to this clone: The sample has other DNA sequences that encode this CDR3 too. The V call is TRBV4-3, the J call TRBJ1-4; D gene unclear. The CDR3 is made up of 12 amino acids. The V gene's germline CDR1 is LGHNA and CDR2 YSLEER. V was trimmed by 1 base and J by 6 bases, leaving 3 bases between them. In DNA, the CDR3 is TGCGCCAGCAGCCAAGGACATGAAAAACTGTTTTTT. The encoded protein is CASSQGHEKLFF.

A word on this clone: The identical CDR3 is also encoded by other nucleotide sequences in the sample. The chain carries TRBV7-9 and TRBJ2-1; D is unresolved. V gave up 8 bases and J gave up 0 bases, with 8 bases separating them. This CDR3 has 13 residues. Germline CDR1 reads SEHNR; CDR2 reads FQNEAQ (reference sequence). The CDR3 region has the DNA TGTGCCAGCTCACGAGGCTCCTACAATGAGCAGTTCTTC. Residues: CASSRGSYNEQFF.

This clone has just one count. V and J are TRBV7-2 and TRBJ2-7; TRBD2 agrees at 7 bases. CDR1 and CDR2 (germline): SGHTA, FQGNSA. This CDR3 has 11 amino acids. V trimming: 5 bases; J trimming: 9 bases; junction bases outside the gene matches: 4. The CDR3 reads CASSQGGGQYF. The CDR3 DNA reads TGTGCCAGCAGCCAGGGCGGGGGGCAGTACTTC.

The V call is TRBV29-1, the J call TRBJ2-5, with TRBD2 matching over 7 bases. The V segment lost 2 bases and the J segment 5 bases; nucleotides outside the gene matches: 2. Germline V gene data show CDR1 as SQVTM and CDR2 as ANQGSEA. This CDR3 has 12 amino acids. CDR3 in amino acids: CSVELGGETQYF. CDR3 coding DNA: TGCAGCGTTGAACTCGGGGGGGAGACCCAGTACTTC. Using reference TRBV29-1 and TRBJ2-5 for the parts outside the CDR3, the full variable domain is SAVISQKPSRDICQRGTSLTIQCQVDSQVTMMFWYRQQPGQSLTLIATANQGSEATYESGFVIDKFPISRPNLTFSTLTVSNMSPEDSSIYLCSVELGGETQYFGPGTRLLVL.

In this sample, this clone turned up many times. This chain joins TRBV14 and TRBJ1-2; 7 nucleotides agree with TRBD1. The CDR3 extends over 14 amino acids. After removal of 4 bases from V and 4 bases from J, the junction contained 6 bases not matched to a gene. Germline V CDR1 and CDR2: SGHDN, FVKESK. CDR3 bases: TGTGCCAGCAGCCGGGACAGCGAATCCTATGGCTACACCTTC. This gives the protein CASSRDSESYGYTF.

The chain links TRBV5-1 to TRBJ2-3; unclear D gene. This CDR3 is 14 amino acids long. With 5 bases removed from V and 2 bases from J, the gap between germline ends came to 12 bases. CDR1 and CDR2 (germline): SGHRS, YFSETQ. CDR3 nucleotide sequence: TGCGCCAGCAGTCTTCAGCCGACCACAGATACGCAGTATTTT. Amino acids: CASSLQPTTDTQYF.

V gene TRBV28 combines with J gene TRBJ1-1; the match to TRBD1 covers 10 bases. The trim removed 11 bases at V and 0 bases at J, leaving 9 bases unmatched. CDR3 length: 15 amino acids. Germline CDR1 reads MDHEN; CDR2 reads SYDVKM. For the CDR3, the DNA is TGTGCCGGAGGACAGGGGGGCAACATGAACACTGAAGCTTTCTTT. It specifies CAGGQGGNMNTEAFF.

Concerning this clone: One base separates it from a far larger clone, so it is likely a read error. The chain is built from TRBV7-3 and TRBJ2-1; TRBD1 agrees at 9 bases. The CDR3 length is 13 residues. The V segment lost 3 bases and the J segment 7 bases; nucleotides outside the gene matches: 1. Germline CDR1 reads SGHTA; CDR2 reads FQGTGA. CDR3 sequence: CASSLGTGNEQFF. The CDR3 DNA sequence: TGTGCCAGCAGCTTGGGGACAGGGAATGAGCAGTTCTTC.

Notes on this clone: At the DNA level, this CDR3 is encoded by other sequences in the same sample as well. The chain carries TRBV6-1 and TRBJ1-1; D not certain. The germline V and J ends were trimmed by 0 bases and 1 base, with 6 bases remaining between them. In germline, CDR1 is MNHNS, CDR2 SASEGT. The CDR3 is made up of 14 amino acids. CDR3 amino acids: CASSEAGGNTEAFF. The CDR3 nucleotides are TGTGCCAGCAGTGAAGCGGGTGGGAACACTGAAGCTTTCTTT.

This chain connects TRBV5-1 to TRBJ1-5; TRBD1 matches 7 bases. CDR1 SGHRS and CDR2 YFSETQ come from the germline V gene. This CDR3 contains 15 residues. J gave up 6 bases and V 5 bases, and 11 bases lay outside the gene matches. Written as DNA, the CDR3 is TGCGCCAGCAGTAAAGACAGGGCTAAAGGTCAGCCCCAGCATTTT. Translation gives CASSKDRAKGQPQHF.

The chain recombines TRBV5-1 with TRBJ2-1; D ambiguous. The V and J ends lost 0 bases and 9 bases respectively, with 13 bases between them. The CDR3 extends over 14 amino acids. CDR1 is SGHRS and CDR2 is YFSETQ in the germline V gene. The CDR3 here is CASSLDVSWGEQFF. The CDR3 bases are TGCGCCAGCAGCTTGGACGTATCGTGGGGTGAGCAGTTCTTC.

The rearrangement joins TRBV19 to TRBJ1-5; 8 bases match TRBD1. The CDR3 is 17 residues long. CDR1 is LNHDA and CDR2 is SQIVND in the germline V gene (reference sequence). V shed 3 bases and J 2 bases; nucleotides not matched to a gene: 9. CDR3 sequence: CASSIITGGVGNQPQHF. The CDR3 nucleotides are TGTGCCAGTAGTATTATAACAGGGGGTGTTGGCAATCAGCCCCAGCATTTT.

The rearrangement joins TRBV18 to TRBJ2-6; D ambiguous. The CDR3 consists of 16 residues. V lost 5 bases to trimming and J lost 4 bases, with 15 bases between them. Per germline, CDR1 KGHSH and CDR2 LQKENI. The CDR3 loop reads CASSAIGAGGANVLTF. The CDR3 bases are TGTGCCAGCTCAGCGATCGGAGCCGGAGGGGCCAACGTCCTGACTTTC. Based on the CDR3 plus reference TRBV18 and TRBJ2-6, the full variable domain is NAGVMQNPRHLVRRRGQEARLRCSPMKGHSHVYWYRQLPEEGLKFMVYLQKENIIDESGMPKERFSAEFPKEGPSILRIQQVVRGDSAAYFCASSAIGAGGANVLTFGAGSRLTVL.

The chain couples TRBV29-1 to TRBJ2-1; 13 bases are shared with TRBD2. J gave up 1 base and V 2 bases, and 8 bases lay outside the gene matches. This CDR3 is built from 18 residues. The germline V gene encodes CDR1 SQVTM and CDR2 ANQGSEA. This CDR3 is CSVESWTSGSQSYNEQFF. For the CDR3, the DNA is TGCAGCGTTGAATCTTGGACTAGCGGGAGCCAGTCCTACAATGAGCAGTTCTTC.